The 22 T cell receptor beta chains listed next were all sequenced from one sample in a study of blood T cell repertoires in COVID-19. Repertoires were generated with immunoSEQ multiplex PCR, while TCRdb's copy carries only in-frame clones and drops some. The sample shows more than 250,000 clones, roughly 90% of them seen only once. The sample comprised peripheral blood. The source is a human donor in a cohort sampled during active COVID-19.

The chain is built from TRBV27 and TRBJ2-7; possible D gene TRBD1, 6 bases. The CDR3 length is 13 residues. Trimming removed 0 bases at V and 6 bases at J, with 9 bases between. CDR1 is MNHEY, CDR2 SMNVEV, per germline (reference sequence). The CDR3 DNA reads as TGTGCCAGCAGTTTATCGGAAGGGGGCGAGCAGTACTTC. Translated, it gives CASSLSEGGEQYF.

This rearrangement joins TRBV7-9 to TRBJ2-5, with 8 positions matching TRBD2. V gave up 5 bases and J gave up 2 bases; unmatched junction bases: 1. Germline assignment: CDR1 SEHNR and CDR2 FQNEAQ (reference sequence). The CDR3 has 13 residues. The CDR3 DNA is TGTGCCAGCAGCCGCGGGGGGCAAGAGACCCAGTACTTC. Translated, it gives CASSRGGQETQYF.

As regards this clone: Other DNA sequences within the sample encode an identical CDR3. This chain connects TRBV5-1 to TRBJ2-1, with D maybe TRBD2 (6 bases). Germline V gene sequence: CDR1 SGHRS, CDR2 YFSETQ. The CDR3 loop spans 15 amino acids. V was trimmed by 0 bases and J by 4 bases, leaving 11 bases between them. The chain's CDR3 is CASSLVSGEYNEQFF. As DNA, the CDR3 is TGCGCCAGCAGCTTGGTATCGGGGGAGTACAATGAGCAGTTCTTC.

The chain links TRBV7-2 to TRBJ1-2, with D hard to call. This CDR3 contains 13 residues. The germline CDR1 and CDR2 sequences are SGHTA and FQGNSA. Trimming stripped 5 bases from V and 8 bases from J, with 15 bases between. The CDR3 sequence: CASSPIPGWGYTF. The CDR3 DNA reads TGTGCCAGCAGCCCGATCCCGGGGTGGGGCTACACCTTC.

V gene TRBV4-3 combines with J gene TRBJ2-3; TRBD1 aligns across 10 bases. Germline assignment: CDR1 LGHNA and CDR2 YSLEER. This CDR3 is built from 17 residues. Unmatched junction bases numbered 7, after V lost 0 bases and J lost 4 bases. The CDR3 bases are TGCGCCAGCAGCCAAGATCGTAGGGGACAGGGGTCAGATACGCAGTATTTT. It encodes CASSQDRRGQGSDTQYF.

This clone showed up just a few times. This chain connects TRBV29-1 to TRBJ1-3; D is possibly TRBD1 (6 bases). Trimming removed 6 bases at V and 5 bases at J, with 14 bases between. Germline-derived CDR1 and CDR2 are SQVTM and ANQGSEA. This CDR3 region has 13 residues. CDR3 in amino acids: CSVDGGRRNTIYF. The CDR3 DNA follows: TGCAGCGTGGACGGGGGGCGGAGAAACACCATATATTTT.

This chain joins TRBV7-8 and TRBJ2-1; 10 nucleotides agree with TRBD2. After removal of 8 bases from V and 6 bases from J, the junction contained 16 bases not matched to a gene. Germline CDR1 is SGHVS and CDR2 is FQNEAQ. There are 17 residues in the CDR3. The CDR3 DNA sequence: TGTGCCAGCTCCAAAACTCTAGCGGGAGAGGCGGGCAATGAGCAGTTCTTC. It yields the protein CASSKTLAGEAGNEQFF.

The rearrangement joins TRBV6-2 or TRBV6-3 to TRBJ1-5; a possible D gene is TRBD1 (6 bases). V was shortened by 4 bases and J by 0 bases, with 13 bases between the two germline ends. CDR1 MNHEY and CDR2 SVGEGT come from the germline V gene. CDR3 length equals 16 residues. The CDR3 DNA sequence: TGTGCCAGCAGTTCGCGACACAGGGATAGCAATCAGCCCCAGCATTTT. It is translated as CASSSRHRDSNQPQHF.

The gene calls are TRBV5-1 and TRBJ2-1; D is possibly TRBD2 (6 bases). Germline V gene sequence: CDR1 SGHRS, CDR2 YFSETQ. The CDR3 loop spans 16 amino acids. Trimming took off 4 bases at V and 2 bases at J, with 16 bases between the two ends. DNA for the CDR3: TGCGCCAGCAGCCTCGGTTTAGCGGCCACCTACAATGAGCAGTTCTTC. Protein sequence: CASSLGLAATYNEQFF.

This clone was recorded once. The chain uses TRBV30 and TRBJ2-7; D unresolved. The germline CDR1 and CDR2 sequences are GTSNPN and SVGIG (reference sequence). The CDR3 spans 12 residues. Trimming shortened V by 3 bases and J by 1 base, and 7 bases separated the two germline ends. CDR3 bases: TGTGCCTGGAGCGAGACATCCTACGAGCAGTACTTC. Protein sequence: CAWSETSYEQYF.

The chain carries TRBV7-2 and TRBJ2-5; 8 bases are a match to TRBD2. The germline V gene encodes CDR1 SGHTA and CDR2 FQGNSA. The V segment lost 7 bases and the J segment 0 bases; nucleotides outside the gene matches: 10. The CDR3 has 16 residues. CDR3 region: CASTPIAGKYQETQYF. The CDR3 DNA reads as TGTGCCAGCACCCCCATAGCGGGGAAGTACCAAGAGACCCAGTACTTC. Full variable domain (missing parts from reference TRBV7-2 and TRBJ2-5): GAGVSQSPSNKVTEKGKDVELRCDPISGHTALYWYRQSLGQGLEFLIYFQGNSAPDKSGLPSDRFSAERTGGSVSTLTIQRTQQEDSAVYLCASTPIAGKYQETQYFGPGTRLLVL.

J is TRBJ1-2 and V is TRBV7-2; unclear D gene. The germline CDR1 and CDR2 sequences are SGHTA and FQGNSA. The CDR3 covers 18 residues. The V end was cut by 5 bases, the J end by 3 bases, with 25 bases between. DNA for the CDR3: TGTGCCAGCAGCACGAGGGCAGCTAACTACCTACCTCACTATGGCTACACCTTC. Its translation: CASSTRAANYLPHYGYTF.

The chain is built from TRBV3-1 (or the pseudogene TRBV3-2) and TRBJ2-7, with D perhaps TRBD2 (7 bases). The V and J ends lost 1 base and 0 bases respectively, with 16 bases between them. The CDR3 is 17 residues long. Germline values: CDR1 LGHDT, CDR2 YNNKEL (reference sequence). The CDR3 spells CASSQAGGRDPSYEQYF. The DNA of the CDR3 is TGTGCCAGCAGCCAAGCGGGGGGCAGGGACCCCTCCTACGAGCAGTACTTC.

This clone appeared a single time. The chain employs TRBV28 and TRBJ1-1, with D possibly TRBD1 on 5 matching bases. CDR1 is MDHEN, CDR2 SYDVKM, per germline. This CDR3 contains 14 residues. V shed 1 base and J shed 3 bases, with 9 bases lying between them. The CDR3 protein is CASSLSAGDTEAFF. As DNA, the CDR3 is TGTGCCAGCAGTTTATCAGCGGGGGACACTGAAGCTTTCTTT.

This clone was observed once. The chain carries TRBV4-3 and TRBJ2-5; 10 bases are a match to TRBD2. J gave up 4 bases and V 1 base, and 9 bases lay outside the gene matches. Germline lookup yields CDR1 LGHNA and CDR2 YSLEER. The CDR3 is made up of 17 amino acids. The chain's CDR3 is CASSQAKAGGPGETQYF. The CDR3 DNA reads TGCGCCAGCAGCCAAGCCAAAGCGGGAGGGCCGGGAGAGACCCAGTACTTC.

The rearrangement links TRBV7-2 to TRBJ1-3; D not resolved. V was cut by 5 bases and J by 4 bases, with 15 bases left in between. The CDR3 runs 15 residues. Germline CDR1 and CDR2: SGHTA and FQGNSA. In nucleotides, the CDR3 is TGTGCCAGCAGCATTCCCTGGGCCGGCGGAAACACCATATATTTT. It specifies CASSIPWAGGNTIYF.

A remark on this clone: Relative to the germline gene, one junction end is altered; a read error may explain this. The genes are TRBV11-3 and TRBJ2-2; D remains ambiguous. This CDR3 comprises 13 residues. The germline V gene has CDR1 SGHNT and CDR2 YENEEA. CDR3 amino acids: CASSLAYTRELFF. As DNA, the CDR3 is TGTGCCAGCAGCTTAGCTTACACCAGGGAGCTGTTTTTT.

This clone was counted once. CDR3: CASTPGQGFLAGANVLTF. The CDR3 DNA sequence: TGTGCCAGTACACCGGGACAGGGGTTCCTGGCTGGGGCCAACGTCCTGACTTTC. This chain uses TRBV28 with TRBJ2-6; 10 nucleotides agree with TRBD1. The CDR3 spans 18 residues. V trimming: 9 bases; J trimming: 2 bases; junction bases outside the gene matches: 13. Germline CDR1 is MDHEN and CDR2 is SYDVKM.

This sequence joins TRBV5-1 and TRBJ1-4, with 10 nucleotides matching TRBD1. Trimming at V came to 4 bases and at J to 6 bases, leaving 6 bases not matched to a gene. CDR1 is SGHRS, CDR2 YFSETQ, per germline. The CDR3 spans 15 residues. The CDR3 protein is CASSPGQGGDEKLFF. The CDR3 bases are TGCGCCAGCAGCCCCGGACAGGGGGGCGATGAAAAACTGTTTTTT.

This sequence joins TRBV4-3 and TRBJ1-1; D unresolved. There are 15 residues in the CDR3. The germline V gene has CDR1 LGHNA and CDR2 YSLEER. V was shortened by 4 bases and J by 1 base, with 13 bases between the two germline ends. CDR3 nucleotide sequence: TGCGCCAGCAGCCGATACAACGTTCCGAACACTGAAGCTTTCTTT. Amino acid sequence: CASSRYNVPNTEAFF.

CDR3 region: CATGLAKTDTQYF. CDR3 DNA: TGTGCCACCGGACTAGCGAAGACAGATACGCAGTATTTT. V usage is TRBV10-3 and J usage is TRBJ2-3, with 9 bases fitting TRBD2. The junction had 5 bases not matched to a gene; V was cut back by 10 bases and J by 3 bases. This CDR3 is 13 amino acids long. Per the germline V gene, CDR1 is ENHRY and CDR2 is SYGVKD.

This rearrangement joins TRBV7-2 to TRBJ2-7, with a weak D call TRBD2 (6 bases). The V end was cut by 5 bases, the J end by 12 bases, with 14 bases between. Germline V CDR1 and CDR2: SGHTA, FQGNSA. This CDR3 region has 11 residues. CDR3 DNA sequence: TGTGCCAGCAGCCCTGGGGAGGTTTTGTACTTC. Protein: CASSPGEVLYF.